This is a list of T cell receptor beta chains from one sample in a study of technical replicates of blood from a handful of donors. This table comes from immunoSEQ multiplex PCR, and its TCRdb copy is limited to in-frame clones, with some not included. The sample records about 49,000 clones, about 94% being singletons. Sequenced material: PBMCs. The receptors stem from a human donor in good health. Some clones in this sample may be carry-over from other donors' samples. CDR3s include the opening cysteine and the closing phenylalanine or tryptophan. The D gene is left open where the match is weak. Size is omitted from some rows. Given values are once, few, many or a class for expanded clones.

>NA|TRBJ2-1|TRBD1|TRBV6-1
CASSRDRSYNEQFF
TGTGCCAGCTCCCGGGACAGGAGTTACAATGAGCAGTTCTTC
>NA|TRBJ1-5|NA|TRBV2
CASSGSGSSQHF
TGTGCCAGCAGTGGATCAGGGTCATCCCAGCATTTT
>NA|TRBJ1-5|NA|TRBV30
CAWSGGGNQPQHF
TGTGCCTGGAGTGGGGGGGGGAATCAGCCCCAGCATTTT
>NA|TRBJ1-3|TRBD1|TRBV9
CASSVGPGGGGNTIYF
TGTGCCAGCAGCGTAGGGCCAGGGGGCGGAGGGAACACCATATATTTT
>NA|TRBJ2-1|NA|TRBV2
CASISPPTNEQFF
TGTGCCAGCATCTCCCCCCCTACGAATGAGCAGTTCTTC
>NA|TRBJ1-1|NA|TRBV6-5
CASHREKNTEAFF
TGTGCCAGTCACAGGGAGAAGAACACTGAAGCTTTCTTT
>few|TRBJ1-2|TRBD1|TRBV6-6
CASSYQDRVVYGYTF
TGTGCCAGCAGTTACCAGGACAGGGTCGTCTATGGCTACACCTTC
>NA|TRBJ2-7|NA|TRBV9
CASSVDVTGEQYF
TGTGCCAGCAGCGTAGACGTTACGGGAGAGCAGTACTTC
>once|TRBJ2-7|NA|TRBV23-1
CASSLPSYEQYF
TGCGCCAGCAGTCTCCCTTCCTACGAGCAGTACTTC
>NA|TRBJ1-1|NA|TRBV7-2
CASSLAAGVNTEAFF
TGTGCCAGCAGCTTAGCGGCGGGGGTGAACACTGAAGCTTTCTTT
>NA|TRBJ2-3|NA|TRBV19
CASSSPSVTSSTDTQYF
TGTGCCAGTAGTTCCCCTAGCGTCACGTCGAGCACAGATACGCAGTATTTT
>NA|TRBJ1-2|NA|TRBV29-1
CSVRDTSNNYGYTF
TGCAGCGTGAGGGACACAAGCAATAACTATGGCTACACCTTC
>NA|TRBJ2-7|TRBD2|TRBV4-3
CASSQETSGNNEQYF
TGCGCCAGCAGCCAAGAGACTAGCGGGAACAACGAGCAGTACTTC
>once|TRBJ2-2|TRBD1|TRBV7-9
CASSLGTGVAGELFF
TGTGCCAGCAGCTTAGGCACAGGGGTCGCCGGGGAGCTGTTTTTT
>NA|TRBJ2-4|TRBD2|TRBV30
CAWSVSSGAKNIQYF
TGTGCCTGGAGTGTATCTAGCGGAGCCAAAAACATTCAGTACTTC
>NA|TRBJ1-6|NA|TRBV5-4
CASSLNRGSGNSPLHF
TGTGCCAGCAGCTTGAATAGGGGCTCCGGGAATTCACCCCTCCACTTT
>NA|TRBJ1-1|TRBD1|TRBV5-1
CASSLGQGATTEAFF
TGCGCCAGCAGCTTGGGGCAGGGGGCGACCACTGAAGCTTTCTTT
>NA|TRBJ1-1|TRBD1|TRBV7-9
CASSKGTGGGITEAFF
TGTGCCAGCAGCAAAGGGACAGGAGGAGGTATCACTGAAGCTTTCTTT
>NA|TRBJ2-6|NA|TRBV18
CASSAGTYRSGANVLTF
TGTGCCAGCTCAGCCGGGACATACAGATCTGGGGCCAACGTCCTGACTTTC